This T cell receptor (beta chain) was sequenced for a study of radiotherapy plus CTLA-4 blockade in lung cancer. Overall study: 18% of patients responded objectively, and about 33% achieved disease control. Findings of the study overall: According to reports, early shifts in blood T cell clones, alongside interferon-beta, forecast response most accurately. After radiotherapy and ipilimumab, tumor-derived clones expanded in peripheral blood.

TCRdb keeps only in-frame clones here, not all; method: immunoSEQ multiplex PCR. Here the sample spans tens of thousands of clones, around nine tenths being singletons. The germline V gene encodes CDR1 WSHSY and CDR2 SAAADI. The CDR3 consists of 13 residues. The V end lost 5 bases, the J end lost 7 bases, and 15 bases lay between the germline ends. Concerning this clone itself: As yet, its antigen is unknown.

Ipilimumab-mediated CTLA-4 blockade plus focal radiation was given to patients having chemo-refractory metastatic non-small-cell lung cancer. The rearrangement uses TRBV10-2 and TRBJ2-7, with TRBD2 as a possible D gene (6 bases). The clonotype comes from a human donor with non-small cell lung cancer who had stable disease on radiotherapy plus ipilimumab. The source was peripheral blood, collected from a patient treated with radiotherapy plus ipilimumab. The CDR3 loop reads CASSNGGPWEQYF. The CDR3 region has the DNA TGCGCCAGCAGTAACGGGGGTCCGTGGGAGCAGTACTTC.